Each of the 2 T cell receptor beta chains below was sequenced from the same sample in a study of Graves' ophthalmopathy and Graves' hyperthyroidism. Researchers took RNA transcripts and amplified TCR beta CDR3 regions from them. RT-PCR in the first round used HTBI primers; a second-round multiplex PCR followed. MiXCR was run by TCRdb on the multiplex PCR reads, yielding one entry per CDR3 protein. The table lists about 180,000 distinct CDR3 sequences, 30% to 45% of them singletons. Sequenced material: peripheral blood. These receptors were obtained from a woman in her 40s with Graves' ophthalmopathy.

This clonotype was detected once. This CDR3 reads CASRGMGGYGYTF. DNA of the CDR3: TGTGCCAGCAGGGGGATGGGTGGCTATGGCTACACCTTC. This sequence joins TRBV27 and TRBJ1-2; no clear D. Trimming shortened V by 6 bases and J by 4 bases, and 12 bases separated the two germline ends. The CDR3 loop spans 13 amino acids. Per the germline V gene, CDR1 is MNHEY and CDR2 is SMNVEV (reference sequence).

This clonotype was picked up many times. The V gene is TRBV5-8, the J gene TRBJ2-7, with a tentative D call TRBD2 (5 bases). Germline CDR1 reads SGHTS; CDR2 reads YDEGEE. CDR3 size: 12 residues. Trimming stripped 6 bases from V and 6 bases from J, with 13 bases between. CDR3 coding DNA: TGTGCCAGCACCTTTACTAGTTTCGAGCAGTACTTC. It codes for CASTFTSFEQYF.